Sequencing of this T cell receptor beta chain was carried out in a study of post-analysis software for immune sequencing data. Study-wide context: Both relapsing-remitting and secondary progressive multiple sclerosis featured among the disease courses, as did progressive-relapsing multiple sclerosis.

Study-wide results and limits: In patients, TRBV5-6, TRBV5-1 and TRBV20-1 belonged to roughly five TRBV segments found more frequently than in controls.

Unique-molecular-identifier-tagged TCR beta cDNA libraries were used. TCRdb re-derived calls from the PCR reads in MiXCR, one entry per CDR3 protein. The sample consists of some 260,000 distinct CDR3 sequences, 36% of them appearing once. With respect to this clonotype: Its antigen is unidentified.

V dropped 2 bases and J dropped 4 bases, with 10 bases sitting between them. From germline, CDR1 is SGDLS and CDR2 YYNGEE. The CDR3 spans 14 residues. The receptor was derived from a girl aged 5-17 years with multiple sclerosis. The chain links TRBV9 to TRBJ2-1; possible D gene TRBD2, 7 bases. The sample comprised blood. The CDR3 loop reads CASSVAGAYNEQFF. CDR3 nucleotide sequence: TGTGCCAGCAGCGTGGCGGGGGCTTACAATGAGCAGTTCTTC.